A single sample is the source of the 15 T cell receptor beta chains below, sequenced in a study of T cells in Graves' hyperthyroidism and ophthalmopathy. TCR beta CDR3 sequences were amplified from RNA transcripts. The TCR CDR3 was amplified in a first-round RT-PCR using the HTBI primer set. MiXCR, applied by TCRdb to the multiplex PCR reads, yields one record per CDR3 protein. This table holds around 720,000 distinct CDR3 sequences, roughly a third found once. Material for sequencing was blood. Receptors originate from a woman aged 40 to 55 with Graves' hyperthyroidism.

The rearrangement uses TRBV9 and TRBJ2-2; perhaps TRBD2 as D (5 bases). Germline CDR1 and CDR2: SGDLS and YYNGEE. The CDR3 totals 13 residues. The CDR3 DNA reads as TGTGGCACCAAGGAGGCGAACACCGGGGAGCTGTTTTTT. This sequence encodes CGTKEANTGELFF.

The rearrangement links TRBV15 to TRBJ2-7; TRBD2 is a possible D gene (6 bases). The CDR3 runs to 14 residues. V lost 3 bases and J lost 6, with 15 bases in between. Germline V gene sequence: CDR1 LNHNV, CDR2 YYDKDF (reference sequence). The CDR3 protein is CATSSYAGLPEQYF. The CDR3 DNA reads as TGTGCCACCAGCAGTTACGCGGGGCTGCCCGAGCAGTACTTC.

The chain's CDR3 is CSALGTGDEKLFF. The CDR3, as DNA: TGCAGTGCTCTGGGGACAGGGGATGAAAAACTGTTTTTT. The chain carries TRBV20-1 and TRBJ1-4; 10 bases align to TRBD1. V was clipped by 5 bases and J by 6 bases; unmatched bases: 3. The CDR3 is 13 residues long. Germline-derived CDR1 and CDR2 are DFQATT and SNEGSKA (reference sequence).

At least ten counts were recorded for this clonotype. The rearrangement joins TRBV2 to TRBJ1-1; possible D gene TRBD1, 6 bases. V shed 7 bases and J shed 7 bases, with 16 bases lying between them. Germline V gene data show CDR1 as SNHLY and CDR2 as FYNNEI. There are 13 residues in the CDR3. Here the CDR3 DNA reads TGTGCCAGCACGTCGAGGGACAACGGTGAAGCTTTCTTT. This sequence encodes CASTSRDNGEAFF.

This clonotype showed up many times. The V call is TRBV20-1, the J call TRBJ2-7; 12 bases line up with TRBD1. The CDR3 is 15 amino acids. After removal of 6 bases from V and 3 bases from J, the junction contained 9 bases not matched to a gene. Germline V gene data show CDR1 as DFQATT and CDR2 as SNEGSKA (reference sequence). The DNA for the CDR3 is TGCAGTGCAGCCGGGACAGGGGGCTTTGTCTACGAGCAGTACTTC. Translation: CSAAGTGGFVYEQYF.

The chain is built from TRBV15 and TRBJ1-5, with TRBD1 matching over 7 bases. The V gene's germline CDR1 is LNHNV and CDR2 YYDKDF (reference sequence). The CDR3 is 15 residues long. The junction had 13 bases not matched to a gene; V was cut back by 3 bases and J by 11 bases. The CDR3 sequence: CATSRVAGQVLAQHF. DNA for the CDR3: TGTGCCACCAGCAGGGTTGCCGGACAGGTCTTGGCCCAGCATTTT. Full variable domain (rest looked up from reference TRBV15 and TRBJ1-5): DAMVIQNPRYQVTQFGKPVTLSCSQTLNHNVMYWYQQKSSQAPKLLFHYYDKDFNNEADTPDNFQSRRPNTSFCFLDIRSPGLGDTAMYLCATSRVAGQVLAQHFGDGTRLSIL.

The CDR3 reads CASSPPVWGRTYEQYF. CDR3 sequence (DNA): TGTGCCAGCAGTCCCCCGGTCTGGGGGAGAACCTACGAGCAGTACTTC. This sequence joins TRBV12-3 or TRBV12-4 and TRBJ2-7; TRBD1 or TRBD2 may be the D gene (5 bases each). The CDR3 spans 16 residues. V lost 5 bases to trimming and J lost 2 bases, with 19 bases between them.

This clonotype has a count of ten or more. V and J are TRBV10-3 and TRBJ1-1; possible D gene TRBD1, 6 bases. Germline V gene data show CDR1 as ENHRY and CDR2 as SYGVKD. The CDR3 is 15 residues long. V dropped 4 bases and J dropped 3 bases, with 15 bases sitting between them. In nucleotides, the CDR3 is TGTGCCATCAGTGCAAAGGAAACAGGGTACACTGAAGCTTTCTTT. Translating it yields CAISAKETGYTEAFF.

In its sample, this clonotype was seen a few times. A read error may account for a junction end that differs from germline. This chain links TRBV11-2 with TRBJ2-7, with TRBD1 identical over 10 bases. This CDR3 contains 17 residues. CDR1 is SGHAT, CDR2 FQNNGV, per germline. CDR3 nucleotides: TGTGCCAGCAGCATAGAACCGGGACAGGGGCCGTATTACGAGCAGTACTTC. This codes for CASSIEPGQGPYYEQYF.

At least ten counts were recorded for this clonotype. This chain uses TRBV7-9 with TRBJ1-1; TRBD1 aligns across 8 bases. Germline V gene sequence: CDR1 SEHNR, CDR2 FQNEAQ (reference sequence). V dropped 7 bases and J dropped 8; count of bases not matched to a gene: 12. This CDR3 region has 14 residues. The CDR3 spells CASTRTGSVREAFF. In DNA form, the CDR3 reads TGTGCCAGCACCAGGACAGGGTCGGTGCGCGAAGCTTTCTTT.

The V call is TRBV11-1, the J call TRBJ1-6; no definite D call. This CDR3 comprises 17 residues. Germline V gives CDR1 SGHAT, CDR2 FQDESV (reference sequence). The V and J ends lost 6 bases and 7 bases respectively, with 22 bases between them. The CDR3 coding sequence is TGTGCCAGCAGGGAAGACACCGGCGGAGCTTTGAATTCACCCCTCCACTTT. Residues: CASREDTGGALNSPLHF.

This clonotype showed up just a few times. The V call is TRBV14, the J call TRBJ1-2; no firm D call. V dropped 6 bases and J dropped 3 bases, with 23 bases sitting between them. There are 17 residues in the CDR3. The germline CDR1 and CDR2 sequences are SGHDN and FVKESK. CDR3 nucleotides: TGTGCCAGCAGTCCCAACATGAGGGCGCCGCAGTACTATGGCTACACCTTC. This gives the protein CASSPNMRAPQYYGYTF.

This chain uses TRBV11-2 with TRBJ2-5; 9 nucleotides line up with TRBD1. The V gene's germline CDR1 is SGHAT and CDR2 FQNNGV. The CDR3 spans 15 residues. Trimming cost V 5 bases and J 5 bases; bases outside gene matches: 9. The CDR3 is CASSQHRGLGETQYF. The CDR3 DNA reads as TGTGCCAGCAGCCAACACAGGGGGCTAGGGGAGACCCAGTACTTC.

Only a few counts were recorded for this clonotype. The CDR3: CASSWGQGLEETQYF. The CDR3 region has the DNA TGCGCCAGCAGCTGGGGACAGGGGTTAGAAGAGACCCAGTACTTC. The chain employs TRBV5-1 and TRBJ2-5; TRBD1 matches at 10 bases. V was clipped by 3 bases and J by 3 bases; unmatched bases: 5. The CDR3 is 15 residues long. Germline CDR1 SGHRS, CDR2 YFSETQ.

This clonotype was detected only a few times. The gene calls are TRBV2 and TRBJ2-7, with TRBD2 identical over 10 bases. The J call may be faulty, since TRBJ2-1 better matches the DNA end. In germline, CDR1 is SNHLY, CDR2 FYNNEI. The CDR3 runs to 15 residues. CDR3 sequence: CASSWSGGDYNEQFF. In DNA, the CDR3 is TGTGCCAGCAGTTGGAGCGGGGGGGACTACAATGAGCAGTTCTTC.